The 6 T cell receptor beta chains presented below share a single source sample, sequenced in a study of technical replicates of blood from several donors. Profiled with immunoSEQ multiplex PCR; TCRdb holds only in-frame clones, not every one. The table shows 75,000 to 100,000 clones, with about 95% occurring only once. The source material was T cells isolated from PBMCs. The receptors originated from a human donor in good health.

The V call is TRBV28, the J call TRBJ1-1; a weak D match, TRBD1 (5 bases). The CDR3 is made up of 14 amino acids. Germline V gene sequence: CDR1 MDHEN, CDR2 SYDVKM. V was trimmed by 5 bases and J by 5 bases, leaving 15 bases between them. The CDR3 region is CASSTYTGDTEAFF. As DNA, the CDR3 is TGTGCCAGCAGTACCTACACGGGGGATACTGAAGCTTTCTTT.

The chain is built from TRBV2 and TRBJ2-2, with no clear D. In germline, CDR1 is SNHLY, CDR2 FYNNEI. Trimming left V 8 bases short and J 5 bases short, with 9 bases between. The CDR3 has 12 amino acids. CDR3 loop: CASSKNTGELFF. CDR3 nucleotides: TGTGCCAGCTCAAAAAATACCGGGGAGCTGTTTTTT.

The chain combines TRBV6-5 with TRBJ2-7; 8 bases are a match to TRBD1. Germline V gene sequence: CDR1 MNHEY, CDR2 SVGAGI. This CDR3 has 14 residues. V shed 6 bases, J shed 3 bases, and the junction held 7 bases outside the gene matches. The CDR3 region has the DNA TGTGCCAGCAGCGGGACAGGTCTTAACTACGAGCAGTACTTC. Its protein product is CASSGTGLNYEQYF.

This chain links TRBV30 with TRBJ1-4; D gene unclear. Looked up from germline, CDR1 is GTSNPN and CDR2 is SVGIG (reference sequence). V lost 1 base and J lost 10, with 16 bases in between. The CDR3 runs 14 residues. The CDR3 coding sequence is TGTGCCTGGAGTGCGGAGGCAGGCGGGAGAAAACTGTTTTTT. Encoded protein: CAWSAEAGGRKLFF.

The rearrangement links TRBV6-5 to TRBJ2-7, with a tentative D call TRBD1 (5 bases). The CDR3 covers 13 residues. CDR1 and CDR2 from the germline V gene are MNHEY and SVGAGI. Trimming removed 2 bases at V and 2 bases at J, with 7 bases between. For the CDR3, the DNA is TGTGCCAGCAGTTACCCAGGGACCTACGAGCAGTACTTC. It translates to CASSYPGTYEQYF.

The chain is built from TRBV29-1 and TRBJ2-3, with 7 bases matching TRBD1. The CDR3 sequence is 14 residues long. CDR1 is SQVTM, CDR2 ANQGSEA, per germline. V lost 7 bases and J lost 4; bases outside the gene matches: 11. The chain's CDR3 is CSGTDRLGSDTQYF. CDR3 coding DNA: TGCAGCGGGACGGACAGGTTGGGATCAGATACGCAGTATTTT.